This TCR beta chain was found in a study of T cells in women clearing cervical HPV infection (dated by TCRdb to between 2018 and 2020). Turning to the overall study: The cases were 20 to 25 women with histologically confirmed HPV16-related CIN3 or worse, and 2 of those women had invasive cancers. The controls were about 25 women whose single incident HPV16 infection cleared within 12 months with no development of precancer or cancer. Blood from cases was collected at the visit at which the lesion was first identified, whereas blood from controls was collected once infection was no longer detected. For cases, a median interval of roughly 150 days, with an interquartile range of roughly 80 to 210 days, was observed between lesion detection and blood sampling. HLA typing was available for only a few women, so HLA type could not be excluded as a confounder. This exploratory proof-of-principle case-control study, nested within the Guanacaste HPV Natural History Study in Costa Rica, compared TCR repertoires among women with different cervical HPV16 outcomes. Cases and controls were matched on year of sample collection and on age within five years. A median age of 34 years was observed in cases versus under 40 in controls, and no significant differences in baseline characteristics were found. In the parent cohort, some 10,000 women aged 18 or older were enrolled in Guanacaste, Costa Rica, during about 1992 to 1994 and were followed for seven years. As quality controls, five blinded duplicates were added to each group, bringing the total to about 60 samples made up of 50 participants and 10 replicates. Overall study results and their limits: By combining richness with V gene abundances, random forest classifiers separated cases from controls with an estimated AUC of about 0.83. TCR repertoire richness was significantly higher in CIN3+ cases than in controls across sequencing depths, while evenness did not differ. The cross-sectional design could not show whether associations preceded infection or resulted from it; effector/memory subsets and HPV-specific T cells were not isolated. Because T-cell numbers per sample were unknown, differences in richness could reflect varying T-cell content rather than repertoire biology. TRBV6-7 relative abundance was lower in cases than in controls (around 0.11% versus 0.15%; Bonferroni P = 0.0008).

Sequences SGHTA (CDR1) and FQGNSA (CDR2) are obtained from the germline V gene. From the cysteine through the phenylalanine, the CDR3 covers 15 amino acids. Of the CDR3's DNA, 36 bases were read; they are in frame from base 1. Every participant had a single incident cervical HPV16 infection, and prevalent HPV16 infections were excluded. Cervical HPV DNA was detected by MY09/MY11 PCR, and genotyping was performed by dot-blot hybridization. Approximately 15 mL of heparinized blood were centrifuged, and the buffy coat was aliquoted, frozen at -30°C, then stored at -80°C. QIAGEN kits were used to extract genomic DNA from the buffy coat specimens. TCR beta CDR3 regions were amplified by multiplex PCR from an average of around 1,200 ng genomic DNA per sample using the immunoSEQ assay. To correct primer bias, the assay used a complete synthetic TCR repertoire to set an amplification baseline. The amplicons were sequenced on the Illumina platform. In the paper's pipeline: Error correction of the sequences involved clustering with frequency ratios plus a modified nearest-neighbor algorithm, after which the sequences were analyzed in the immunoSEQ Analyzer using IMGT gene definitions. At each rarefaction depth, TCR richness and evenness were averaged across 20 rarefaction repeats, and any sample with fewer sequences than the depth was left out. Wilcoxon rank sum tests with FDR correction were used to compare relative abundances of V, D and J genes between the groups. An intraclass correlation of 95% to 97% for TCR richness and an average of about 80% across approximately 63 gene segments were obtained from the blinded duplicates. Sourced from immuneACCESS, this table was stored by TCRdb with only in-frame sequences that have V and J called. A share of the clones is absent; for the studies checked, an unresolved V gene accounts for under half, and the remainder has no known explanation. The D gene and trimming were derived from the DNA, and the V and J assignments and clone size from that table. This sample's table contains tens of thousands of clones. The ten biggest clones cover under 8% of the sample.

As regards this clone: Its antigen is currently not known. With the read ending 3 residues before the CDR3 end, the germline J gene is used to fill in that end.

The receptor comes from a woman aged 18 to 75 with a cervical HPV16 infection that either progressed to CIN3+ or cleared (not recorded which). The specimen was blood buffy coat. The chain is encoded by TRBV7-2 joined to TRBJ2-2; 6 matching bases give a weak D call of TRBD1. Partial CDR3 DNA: TGTGCCAGCAGCTTAAGGGGGACACCTAATGAAAAG. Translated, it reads CASSLRGTPNEK. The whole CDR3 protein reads CASSLRGTPNEKLFF.